These 4 T cell receptor beta chains share one sample of origin, sequenced in a study of shared clonotypes between healthy human individuals. Data came from immunoSEQ multiplex PCR; TCRdb stores just in-frame clones and leaves some out. In the table there are 2 million to 2.5 million clones, roughly 93% of which are singletons. Source material: naive CD4+ T cells from PBMCs. Indicated subset: CD45RA+ positively selected. These receptors came from a man aged 18 to 29 in good health. Some clones in this sample may be carry-over from other donors' samples.

The chain couples TRBV6-6 to TRBJ2-3; possible D gene TRBD2, 6 bases. V gave up 0 bases and J gave up 2 bases, with 12 bases separating them. CDR1 is MNHNY and CDR2 is SVGAGI in the germline V gene (reference sequence). The CDR3 consists of 16 residues. The CDR3 here is CASSYSTQRATDTQYF. The CDR3 nucleotides are TGTGCCAGCAGTTACTCGACTCAGCGGGCCACAGATACGCAGTATTTT.

About this clone itself: Other DNA variants within this sample encode the same CDR3. The gene calls are TRBV5-1 and TRBJ2-5, with TRBD2 matching over 15 bases. CDR1 and CDR2 (germline): SGHRS, YFSETQ. V lost 0 bases, J lost 4 bases, and 1 base stayed unmatched. This CDR3 comprises 16 residues. CDR3 amino acids: CASSLVGLAGGETQYF. The CDR3 region has the DNA TGCGCCAGCAGCTTGGTGGGACTAGCGGGAGGAGAGACCCAGTACTTC.

The chain has TRBV6-1 and TRBJ1-1, with TRBD1 identical over 8 bases. Per the germline V gene, CDR1 is MNHNS and CDR2 is SASEGT. J was trimmed by 7 bases and V by 5 bases; bases with no gene match: 12. This CDR3 has 15 amino acids. Here the CDR3 reads CASSKPGQVQIEAFF. The CDR3 DNA sequence: TGTGCCAGCAGTAAACCGGGACAGGTGCAAATTGAAGCTTTCTTT.

The V call is TRBV20-1, the J call TRBJ2-3; D not certain. This CDR3 is 11 amino acids long. The germline gives CDR1 DFQATT, CDR2 SNEGSKA (reference sequence). As DNA, the CDR3 is TGCAGCAGCCCGGGCTCCGATACGCAGTATTTT. Residues: CSSPGSDTQYF.